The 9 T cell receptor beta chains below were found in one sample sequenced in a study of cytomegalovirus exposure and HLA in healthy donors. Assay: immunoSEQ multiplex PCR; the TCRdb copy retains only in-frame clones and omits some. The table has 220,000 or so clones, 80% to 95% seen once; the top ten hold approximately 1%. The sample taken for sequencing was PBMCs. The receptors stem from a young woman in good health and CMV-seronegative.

This CDR3 reads CASSLGAGTDQFF. DNA for the CDR3: TGTGCCAGCAGCTTAGGTGCCGGGACAGACCAGTTCTTC. V is TRBV7-9 and J is TRBJ2-1; the match to TRBD1 covers 7 bases. CDR1 is SEHNR and CDR2 is FQNEAQ in the germline V gene (reference sequence). The CDR3 runs 13 residues. J was trimmed by 13 bases and V by 1 base; bases with no gene match: 7.

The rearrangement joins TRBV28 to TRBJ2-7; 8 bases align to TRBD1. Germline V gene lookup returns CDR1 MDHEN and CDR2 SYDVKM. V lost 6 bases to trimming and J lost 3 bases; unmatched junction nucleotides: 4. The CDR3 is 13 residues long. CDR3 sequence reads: CASSRTGHYEQYF. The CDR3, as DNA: TGTGCCAGCAGCCGGACAGGGCACTACGAGCAGTACTTC.

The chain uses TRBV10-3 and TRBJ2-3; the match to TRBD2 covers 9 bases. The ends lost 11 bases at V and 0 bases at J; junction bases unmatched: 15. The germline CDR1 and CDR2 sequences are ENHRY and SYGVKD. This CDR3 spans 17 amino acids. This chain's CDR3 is CASSGMGTSSSTDTQYF. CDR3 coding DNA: TGTGCCTCCAGCGGGATGGGGACTAGCAGTAGCACAGATACGCAGTATTTT.

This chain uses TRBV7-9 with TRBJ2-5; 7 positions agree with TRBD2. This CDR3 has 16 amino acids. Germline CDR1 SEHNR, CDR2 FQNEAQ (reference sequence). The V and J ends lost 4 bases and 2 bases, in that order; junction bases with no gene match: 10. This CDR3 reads CASSSPGGLPQETQYF. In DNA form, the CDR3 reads TGTGCCAGCAGCTCCCCGGGAGGTCTACCTCAAGAGACCCAGTACTTC.

CDR3 DNA sequence: TGCAGCGTTGAGATGAGGGGGTTCTCTGGAAACACCATATATTTT. Protein: CSVEMRGFSGNTIYF. The chain is built from TRBV29-1 and TRBJ1-3; TRBD1 is a possible D gene (6 bases). Germline V gene sequence: CDR1 SQVTM, CDR2 ANQGSEA. The CDR3 totals 15 residues. V shed 3 bases and J shed 0 bases, with 12 bases lying between them.

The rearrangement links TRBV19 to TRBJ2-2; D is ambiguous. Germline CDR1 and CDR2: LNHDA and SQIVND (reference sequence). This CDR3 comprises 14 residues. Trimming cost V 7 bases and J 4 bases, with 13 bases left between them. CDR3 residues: CASTRGGGTGELFF. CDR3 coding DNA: TGTGCCAGTACAAGAGGCGGTGGCACCGGGGAGCTGTTTTTT. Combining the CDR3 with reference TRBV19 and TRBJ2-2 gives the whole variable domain DGGITQSPKYLFRKEGQNVTLSCEQNLNHDAMYWYRQDPGQGLRLIYYSQIVNDFQKGDIAEGYSVSREKKESFPLTVTSAQKNPTAFYLCASTRGGGTGELFFGEGSRLTVL.

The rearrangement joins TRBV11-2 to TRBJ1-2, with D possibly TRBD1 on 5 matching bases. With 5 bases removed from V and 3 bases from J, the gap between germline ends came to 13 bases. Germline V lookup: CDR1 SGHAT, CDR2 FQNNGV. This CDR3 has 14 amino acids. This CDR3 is CASSPGRVDYGYTF. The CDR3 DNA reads TGTGCCAGCAGCCCCGGCAGGGTGGACTATGGCTACACCTTC. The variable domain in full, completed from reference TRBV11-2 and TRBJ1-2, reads EAGVAQSPRYKIIEKRQSVAFWCNPISGHATLYWYQQILGQGPKLLIQFQNNGVVDDSQLPKDRFSAERLKGVDSTLKIQPAKLEDSAVYLCASSPGRVDYGYTFGSGTRLTVV.

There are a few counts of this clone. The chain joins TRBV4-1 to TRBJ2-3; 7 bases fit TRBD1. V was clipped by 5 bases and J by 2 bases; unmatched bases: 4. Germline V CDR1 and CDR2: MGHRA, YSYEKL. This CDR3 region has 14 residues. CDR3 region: CASSWTGFTDTQYF. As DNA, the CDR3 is TGCGCCAGCAGCTGGACAGGCTTCACAGATACGCAGTATTTT.

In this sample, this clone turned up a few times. The CDR3: CASSLAGGSIYNEQFF. For the CDR3, the DNA is TGCGCCAGCAGCTTGGCCGGCGGGAGTATCTACAATGAGCAGTTCTTC. J is TRBJ2-1 and V is TRBV5-1, with TRBD2 identical over 7 bases. Germline V CDR1 and CDR2: SGHRS, YFSETQ. V gave up 0 bases and J gave up 3 bases; unmatched junction bases: 6. CDR3 length: 16 residues.